This TCR beta chain was captured by sequencing in a study of shared clonotypes between healthy human individuals (dated by TCRdb to the early 2020s). About the full investigation: The cohort comprised a couple of women and a few men aged 18 to 49 years. For each donor, CD4 naive and CD4 memory were each given three plates, CD8 naive was given two plates, and CD8 memory was given one plate. The study deeply sequenced blood TCR repertoires of about 5 healthy adults to estimate repertoire size and the extent of clonotype sharing between individuals. Different laboratories and diverse techniques were used to prepare libraries and sequence TCR repertoires, to increase sequencing depth and limit assay-specific biases. Each donor's leukapheresis produced roughly between roughly 0.85 and 9.5 billion PBMCs.

About this clone: What this receptor recognizes is not known. No much larger clonotype is one base removed from it; base qualities were not supplied.

Summary of the overall study and its limitations: Higher generation probabilities were observed for clonotypes shared by all four sorted-subset donors than for non-shared clonotypes. The genetic and exposure-history diversity represented was limited by the small number of donors. Rarefaction of sorted-subset datasets indicated incomplete sequencing despite the large sequencing depth. Sampling was restricted to blood, and TCR repertoires in tissue are likely to differ from TCR repertoires in blood. Pairwise subsampling indicated that sequencing depth was expected to affect the degree of clonotype sharing among donors. Naive subsets generally had larger estimated clonotype richness than memory subsets. Approximately 4.8% of naive CD4, roughly 3.5% of naive CD8, 2.3% of memory CD4, and around 0.42% of memory CD8 clonotypes were shared across several donors.

From cysteine to phenylalanine, the CDR3 is 15 amino acids long. Of the read, only the CDR3 DNA is kept; its 45 bases are in frame from base 1. Donors were healthy HIV-negative adults with no recently reported acute infections or vaccinations. Every donor was a Caucasian adult living in Nashville, Tennessee, USA. CD4+ T cells were enriched by magnetic negative selection; naive cells were then positively selected on CD45RA, and the negative fraction formed the memory subset. After blood collection by leukapheresis, PBMCs were isolated using Ficoll-Histopaque density gradient centrifugation and then cryopreserved in the vapor phase of liquid nitrogen. Analytical flow cytometry was used to check the purity and quantity of every magnetically sorted T cell population. Each sorted fraction had its genomic DNA isolated and then quantified by UV absorbance on a Nanodrop 2000c. Using the deep immunoSEQ assay, multiplex PCR amplified TCR CDR3 regions from genomic DNA. Genomic DNA extracted from each cell subset was distributed evenly over all wells of several immunoSEQ 96-well plates, and each plate served as one replicate. For sorted subsets, 200 to 250 ng of genomic DNA, equivalent to about 30,000 T cell genomes, went into each replicate PCR. Purified libraries were quantified with a Qubit 3.0 fluorometer, sized on a Bioanalyzer 2100, and re-quantified with the KAPA Library Quantification kit. Every immunoSEQ 96-well plate was sequenced on a dedicated single-read 150-cycle Illumina NextSeq 550 flow cell. The authors' pipeline ran thus. The immunoSEQ output contained only junctional sequences without quality scores, so filtering could not match that applied to full-length reads. Sequences were annotated with PyIR, a Python wrapper for IgBLAST v1.9, using IMGT germline references to assign V/J genes and CDR3. Any read was removed if the V/J assignment was weak (E-value above 1e-6), the CDR3 was missing, or the read contained stop codons, out-of-frame junctions, or ambiguous translated residues. A V3J clonotype was defined by an identical inferred V gene, J gene, and CDR3 amino acid sequence. To compute the percentage overlap between repertoires, the number of shared unique clonotypes was divided by the size of the smaller repertoire. Richness of each repertoire was evaluated using RTK rarefaction, the Chao1 estimator, and Recon v2.1 estimates of unobserved clonotypes. OLGA was used to compute generation probabilities for all TCRbeta clonotypes that the gDNA method yielded from a few donors. The table was pulled from immuneACCESS by TCRdb, which kept in-frame rearrangements only. Such tables lose some clones; where checked, under half of the loss comes from unresolved V genes, and the rest has no known cause. V and J calls plus clone size are reproduced from that table; the DNA served to infer D and trimming. This sample has more than 400,000 clones in its table, and roughly 95% of those were observed once. Together, the top ten hold 0.055% to 0.075% of the sample.

This chain is built from TRBV21-1 and TRBJ2-7; the D call of TRBD1 is as the table states it, not checked on the DNA. TRBV21-1 is classified as a pseudogene. Source material: naive CD4+ T cells sorted from blood. This sample's cell subset or site label indicates: CD45RA+ positively selected. This sequence originates from a woman aged 25 to 39 in good health. CDR3 reads: CASSKRRGSLYEQYF. Here is the DNA: TGTGCCAGCAGCAAGCGAAGGGGGTCCCTCTACGAGCAGTACTTC.